Following are 6 T cell receptor beta chains from one sample sequenced in a study of regulatory T cells in long-lasting Graves disease. In building TCR beta libraries, iRepertoire HTBI primers were used together with Arm-PCR of CDR3 regions. TCRdb reprocessed the multiplex PCR reads via MiXCR and lists one record per CDR3 protein. Here the sample spans over 200,000 distinct CDR3 sequences, about 17% being singletons. As for time point: newly diagnosed GD, antithyroid drugs for less than 3 months. From RNA extracted from PBMCs, the TCR library was made. These same records also appear under a second study, on T cells in Graves' hyperthyroidism and ophthalmopathy.

The starting material was peripheral blood mononuclear cells (PBMCs), obtained at new diagnosis, from a patient treated with antithyroid drugs. The receptors originated from a woman between 25 and 40 years old with Graves disease.

V and J are TRBV27 and TRBJ1-6, with D perhaps matching TRBD1 (5 bases). The CDR3 loop spans 15 amino acids. The ends were cut back, 4 bases at V and 8 bases at J, with 15 bases in the middle. Per the germline V gene, CDR1 is MNHEY and CDR2 is SMNVEV (reference sequence). CDR3 DNA: TGTGCCAGCAGTTGGGGGGGGGGAAGAGATTCACCCCTCCACTTT. Translated: CASSWGGGRDSPLHF.

The sample holds a few counts of this clonotype. This chain uses TRBV3-1 with TRBJ1-3; tentative D call: TRBD1 (6 bases). Germline V gene data show CDR1 as LGHDT and CDR2 as YNNKEL (reference sequence). The length of the CDR3 is 13 residues. Trimming left V 2 bases short and J 10 bases short, with 12 bases between. The CDR3 loop is CASSQNAGVTIYF. The CDR3 bases are TGTGCCAGCAGCCAAAACGCAGGGGTGACCATATATTTT.

Ten or more counts support this clonotype. The chain has TRBV5-6 and TRBJ1-3; TRBD1 is a possible D gene (5 bases). Germline V gives CDR1 SGHDT, CDR2 YYEEEE. The CDR3 is made up of 15 amino acids. Trimming shortened V by 1 base and J by 6 bases, and 14 bases separated the two germline ends. CDR3 in DNA: TGTGCCAGCAGCTTGACAGGCGGTTTGGTAAACACCATATATTTT. Amino acid sequence: CASSLTGGLVNTIYF.

This clonotype has ten or more counts. This chain joins TRBV5-5 and TRBJ1-1; 7 bases map to TRBD1. The ends lost 4 bases at V and 3 bases at J; junction bases unmatched: 9. CDR1 and CDR2 from the germline V gene are SGHKS and YYEKEE (reference sequence). CDR3 size: 15 residues. The CDR3: CASSEKDRSDTEAFF. CDR3 nucleotides: TGTGCCAGCAGCGAAAAGGACAGGTCGGACACTGAAGCTTTCTTT.

The V call is TRBV7-8, the J call TRBJ2-7; TRBD2 matches at 10 bases. Germline values: CDR1 SGHVS, CDR2 FQNEAQ. J gave up 3 bases and V 5 bases, and 7 bases lay outside the gene matches. The CDR3 runs to 15 residues. The CDR3 loop reads CASSLISSGSYEQYF. The CDR3 DNA is TGTGCCAGCAGCCTAATCTCTAGCGGGAGCTACGAGCAGTACTTC.

This clonotype was counted between two and nine times. A read error is possible here, since a much larger clone lies one base away. The rearrangement links TRBV27 to TRBJ1-6; TRBD1 might be the D (6 bases). CDR1 is MNHEY and CDR2 is SMNVEV in the germline V gene (reference sequence). The CDR3 spans 14 residues. The CDR3 coding sequence is TGTGGCAGCAGTTTTCTCGGGGGCCGCTCACCCCTCCACTTT. Residues: CGSSFLGGRSPLHF.